Listed below are T cell receptor beta chains from one sample, sequenced in a study of blood T cell repertoires in COVID-19. Here immunoSEQ multiplex PCR was the method, and the copy in TCRdb shows in-frame clones only, minus some. The sample lists 250,000 to 350,000 clones, 75% to 90% occurring once. The sequenced sample was peripheral blood. The source is a woman in her sixties with acute or convalescent COVID-19. CDR3s include the opening cysteine and the closing phenylalanine or tryptophan. A D gene is named only where the DNA matches it firmly. Some rows mark clone size as missing; the rest say once, few, many or name a class of expanded clone.

TRBD1 | TRBJ1-6 | - | TRBV28 | TGTGCCAGCAGTTTAGGACAGGGGCTTCACTTT | CASSLGQGLHF
TRBD1 | TRBJ2-7 | - | TRBV9 | TGTGCCAGCAGCGTAGCTTCCTCGGCAGGGGGTTACGAGCAGTACTTC | CASSVASSAGGYEQYF
TRBD1 | TRBJ2-2 | - | TRBV18 | TGTGCCAGCTCCCCCAGGCGAACAGGGGGAGACACCGGGGAGCTGTTTTTT | CASSPRRTGGDTGELFF
- | TRBJ1-5 | once | TRBV6-5 | TGTGCCAGCAATACCGGGAATCAGCCCCAGCATTTT | CASNTGNQPQHF
- | TRBJ1-5 | - | TRBV18 | TGTGCCAGCTCACCGACAGGTCATCAGCCCCAGCATTTT | CASSPTGHQPQHF
- | TRBJ1-4 | - | TRBV2 | TGTGCCAGCACAGAAATTGGGCCTGGGACTAATGAAAAACTGTTTTTT | CASTEIGPGTNEKLFF
- | TRBJ2-7 | - | TRBV28 | TGTGCCAGCAGTTTAGCCTACGCGCAGTACTTC | CASSLAYAQYF
- | TRBJ2-5 | - | TRBV11-2 | TGTGCCAGCAGCTTAGACGGCTATGGGGCCTATGGGGCAGAGACCCAGTACTTC | CASSLDGYGAYGAETQYF
TRBD2 | TRBJ2-7 | - | TRBV24-1 | TGTGCCACCAGTGATCCCGCAGGGACTAGCGTTTACGAGCAGTACTTC | CATSDPAGTSVYEQYF
TRBD1 | TRBJ1-4 | - | TRBV28 | TGTGCCAGCAGTTCCTACATCGGGACAGGGTATGAAAAACTGTTTTTT | CASSSYIGTGYEKLFF